This TCR beta chain is drawn from a study of blood T cell repertoires in COVID-19. Study background: There were acute and convalescent COVID-19 samples, and they came from the United States, Italy and Spain.

V lost 3 bases to trimming and J lost 3 bases; unmatched junction nucleotides: 4. The CDR3 consists of 16 residues. The germline V gene has CDR1 SGHDN and CDR2 FVKESK. Method: immunoSEQ multiplex PCR; TCRdb's copy keeps in-frame clones and lacks some. The sample carries a few hundred thousand clones, more than 70% recorded once. V is TRBV14 and J is TRBJ2-1, with 11 bases identical to TRBD2. Material for sequencing was peripheral blood. The sequence was obtained from a man aged 40-49 years with acute or convalescent COVID-19. Here the CDR3 DNA reads TGTGCCAGCAGCCACCGGGGACTAGCGGTCTACAATGAGCAGTTCTTC. Amino acid sequence: CASSHRGLAVYNEQFF.